This TCR beta chain emerged from a study of regulatory T cells in long-lasting Graves disease. Combining iRepertoire HTBI primers with Arm-PCR of CDR3 regions, the authors built TCR beta libraries. TCRdb re-called the multiplex PCR reads through MiXCR, storing one row per CDR3 protein. The sample contains 400,000 to 550,000 distinct CDR3 sequences, roughly 15% of which appear only once. This sample's time point: newly diagnosed GD, antithyroid drugs for less than 3 months. PBMCs were the source of the RNA used for TCR sequencing. Whole-study results and caveats: Lower TCR diversity was seen in persistent Graves' patients than in newly diagnosed ones. TRBV28, TRBJ1-2 and TRBJ2-5 emerged as the favored segments in persistent disease.

With 0 bases clipped from V and 0 bases from J, the junction kept 1 base outside the gene matches. Germline-derived CDR1 and CDR2 are MNHEY and SVGEGT. The CDR3 is 16 residues long. About this clonotype: Its cognate antigen is unknown.

These data were also filed under a second study, of T cells in Graves' hyperthyroidism and ophthalmopathy. Per that paper: RT-PCR in the first round (using the HTBI primer set) targeted the TCR CDR3.

This clonotype was sampled from a woman aged 25-40 years with Graves disease. The sequencing here drew on peripheral blood mononuclear cells (PBMCs), taken at new diagnosis, from a patient treated with antithyroid drugs. This chain uses TRBV6-2 or TRBV6-3 with TRBJ2-7; TRBD2 matches 11 bases. The CDR3 nucleotides read TGTGCCAGCAGTTACTCAGGGACTAGCGGCTCCTACGAGCAGTACTTC. Protein sequence: CASSYSGTSGSYEQYF.